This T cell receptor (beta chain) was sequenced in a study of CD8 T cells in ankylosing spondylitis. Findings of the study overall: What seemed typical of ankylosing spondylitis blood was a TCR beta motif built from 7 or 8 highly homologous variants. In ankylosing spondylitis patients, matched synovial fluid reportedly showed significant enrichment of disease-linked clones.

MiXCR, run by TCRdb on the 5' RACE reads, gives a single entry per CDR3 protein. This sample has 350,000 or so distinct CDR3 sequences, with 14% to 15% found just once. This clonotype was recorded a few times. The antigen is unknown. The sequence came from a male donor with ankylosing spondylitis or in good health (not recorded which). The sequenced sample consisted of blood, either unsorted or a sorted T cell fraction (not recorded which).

The CDR3 is CASSPLGGSTEAFF. For the CDR3, the DNA is TGTGCCAGCAGCCCCTTAGGGGGGTCCACTGAAGCTTTCTTT. This chain links TRBV11-2 with TRBJ1-1; tentatively, D is TRBD1 (6 bases). CDR1 is SGHAT, CDR2 FQNNGV, per germline. The CDR3 is 14 residues long. The germline V and J ends were trimmed by 5 bases and 4 bases, with 14 bases remaining between them.